These 15 T cell receptor beta chains share one sample of origin, sequenced in a study of beta chain features in type 1 diabetes. Isolated RNA was reverse transcribed in full, so expressed TCRB transcripts were sequenced. The protocol was immunoSEQ multiplex PCR, while the TCRdb copy is restricted to in-frame clones and leaves out a portion. The sample has 350,000 or so clones; around 20% are singletons. The specimen sequenced was naive CD4+ T cells from blood. These TCRs come from a woman aged 18-35 years in good health.

This clone was observed a few times. At the DNA level, this CDR3 is encoded by other sequences in the same sample as well. The rearrangement links TRBV5-1 to TRBJ2-5, with D maybe TRBD2 (6 bases). V gave up 0 bases and J gave up 2 bases, with 8 bases separating them. The germline V gene has CDR1 SGHRS and CDR2 YFSETQ. The CDR3 is 14 residues long. CDR3 protein: CASSLEGRQETQYF. Here the CDR3 DNA reads TGCGCCAGCAGCTTGGAGGGGAGGCAAGAGACCCAGTACTTC.

In this sample, this clone turned up a few times. CDR3 DNA: TGTGCCAGCACTCGCAAGACAGGGGTTGGCGAGCAGTACTTC. Its protein is CASTRKTGVGEQYF. The chain carries TRBV6-5 and TRBJ2-7, with 8 bases identical to TRBD1. V lost 7 bases and J lost 6; bases outside the gene matches: 11. The CDR3 contains 14 residues. CDR1 and CDR2 from the germline V gene are MNHEY and SVGAGI.

This clone is a singleton in its sample. The CDR3 loop reads CASSLTDIPSEAFF. DNA of the CDR3: TGTGCCAGCAGCCTAACGGACATACCTTCTGAAGCTTTCTTT. This sequence joins TRBV9 and TRBJ1-1; a weak D match, TRBD1 (5 bases). Trimming cost V 4 bases and J 6 bases, with 16 bases left between them. Germline CDR1 SGDLS, CDR2 YYNGEE. This CDR3 is built from 14 residues.

The rearrangement uses TRBV4-3 and TRBJ2-7; D is uncertain. With 3 bases removed from V and 3 bases from J, the gap between germline ends came to 9 bases. Germline lookup yields CDR1 LGHNA and CDR2 YSLEER. CDR3 size: 13 residues. CDR3: CASSHRLGYEQYF. CDR3 coding DNA: TGCGCCAGCAGCCACCGACTTGGCTACGAGCAGTACTTC.

The chain couples TRBV20-1 to TRBJ1-1; D unclear. This CDR3 is 11 amino acids long. Germline V gives CDR1 DFQATT, CDR2 SNEGSKA (reference sequence). V lost 1 base, J lost 7 bases, and 7 bases lay in between. The CDR3 DNA reads TGCAGTGCTAGAGCGCGCTATGAAGCTTTCTTT. Amino acid sequence: CSARARYEAFF.

The chain has TRBV5-4 and TRBJ1-6; 7 positions match TRBD1. Germline CDR1 is SGHNT and CDR2 is YYREEE (reference sequence). The length of the CDR3 is 16 residues. J lost 7 bases, V lost 0 bases, and 7 bases had no gene match. CDR3 sequence (DNA): TGTGCCAGCAGCTTGGCACTCCAGGGACAGAATTCACCCCTCCACTTT. This translates into CASSLALQGQNSPLHF.

The J gene is TRBJ1-3, the V gene TRBV30; 7 bases map to TRBD1. V lost 3 bases and J lost 0; bases outside the gene matches: 5. The CDR3 runs to 15 residues. Looked up from germline, CDR1 is GTSNPN and CDR2 is SVGIG (reference sequence). CDR3 bases: TGTGCCTGGAGGGCAGGGGGTTCCTCTGGAAACACCATATATTTT. It specifies CAWRAGGSSGNTIYF.

J is TRBJ2-7 and V is TRBV5-4, with a tentative D call TRBD1 (5 bases). V lost 1 base, J lost 1 base, and 6 bases lay in between. Germline CDR1 and CDR2: SGHNT and YYREEE (reference sequence). This CDR3 comprises 13 residues. DNA of the CDR3: TGTGCCAGCAGCTTGCGACAGTCCTACGAGCAGTACTTC. This encodes CASSLRQSYEQYF.

The chain joins TRBV18 to TRBJ1-6; 10 bases align to TRBD1. With 6 bases clipped from V and 9 bases from J, the junction kept 8 bases outside the gene matches. This CDR3 has 15 amino acids. The germline CDR1 and CDR2 sequences are KGHSH and LQKENI. DNA of the CDR3: TGTGCCAGCTCCCCGAGACAGGGGGCCGGTTCACCCCTCCACTTT. It is translated as CASSPRQGAGSPLHF.

This chain connects TRBV7-2 to TRBJ1-1; unclear D gene. Per germline, CDR1 SGHTA and CDR2 FQGNSA. The CDR3 sequence is 12 residues long. V lost 7 bases and J lost 1, with 7 bases in between. In nucleotides, the CDR3 is TGTGCCAGCAACACACCGAACACTGAAGCTTTCTTT. It codes for CASNTPNTEAFF.

The rearrangement uses TRBV7-9 and TRBJ1-2; D perhaps matches TRBD1 (5 bases). This CDR3 has 13 amino acids. V was trimmed by 3 bases and J by 3 bases, leaving 8 bases between them. Germline CDR1 and CDR2: SEHNR and FQNEAQ (reference sequence). CDR3: CASSLVRDYGYTF. For the CDR3, the DNA is TGTGCCAGCAGCTTGGTCAGGGACTATGGCTACACCTTC.

The rearrangement links TRBV6-5 to TRBJ2-7, with TRBD1 matching 9 bases. In germline, CDR1 is MNHEY, CDR2 SVGAGI. V lost 0 bases and J lost 2; bases outside the gene matches: 5. The CDR3 has 16 residues. CDR3 loop: CASSYSGTGQPYEQYF. The CDR3 coding sequence is TGTGCCAGCAGTTACTCGGGGACAGGGCAACCCTACGAGCAGTACTTC.

This clone was detected a few times. This sequence joins TRBV5-6 and TRBJ2-3; maybe TRBD2 (7 bases). V was clipped by 7 bases and J by 3 bases, with 15 bases between them. This CDR3 spans 14 amino acids. Looked up from germline, CDR1 is SGHDT and CDR2 is YYEEEE. The chain's CDR3 is CASSRRGPTDTQYF. CDR3 nucleotide sequence: TGTGCCAGCTCAAGGCGGGGGCCAACAGATACGCAGTATTTT.

This clone was found a few times. This chain joins TRBV13 and TRBJ2-1; 12 bases fit TRBD2. Germline V gives CDR1 PRHDT, CDR2 FYEKMQ (reference sequence). Trimming at V came to 0 bases and at J to 4 bases, leaving 7 bases not matched to a gene. This CDR3 region has 18 residues. This CDR3 is CASSLGASGRATYNEQFF. DNA for the CDR3: TGTGCCAGCAGCTTAGGAGCTAGCGGGAGGGCCACTTACAATGAGCAGTTCTTC. The whole variable domain, remainder taken from reference TRBV13 and TRBJ2-1, is AAGVIQSPRHLIKEKRETATLKCYPIPRHDTVYWYQQGPGQDPQFLISFYEKMQSDKGSIPDRFSAQQFSDYHSELNMSSLELGDSALYFCASSLGASGRATYNEQFFGPGTRLTVL.

As for this clone: The sample has other DNA sequences that encode this CDR3 too. The V call is TRBV5-1, the J call TRBJ1-2, with a weak D call TRBD1 (6 bases). The CDR3 has 14 amino acids. In germline, CDR1 is SGHRS, CDR2 YFSETQ. Between the trimmed V and J ends, which lost 4 bases and 3 bases, there was a span of 13 bases. CDR3 amino acids: CASSLVGGDYGYTF. The CDR3 region has the DNA TGCGCCAGCAGCCTGGTTGGGGGCGACTATGGCTACACCTTC.